Listed here are 3 T cell receptor beta chains from one sample, sequenced in a study of T cells after posttransplantation cyclophosphamide. A marrow graft followed busulfan-fludarabine conditioning, with cyclophosphamide on days +3 and +4. TCRdb's copy holds only in-frame clones and misses some; the assay was immunoSEQ multiplex PCR. There are several thousand clones in the sample; roughly four fifths occur only once, and about 26% lies in the top ten. Sample: CD8+ T cells sorted from PBMCs, taken roughly 1,400 days after allogeneic stem cell transplant with posttransplant cyclophosphamide. Receptors originate from a female patient aged 50-60 years who received an allogeneic stem cell transplant from a related donor, was CMV-positive, and had no GVHD. Some of the T cells might come from the graft donor.

The chain recombines TRBV14 with TRBJ2-7; TRBD2 aligns across 8 bases. V shed 6 bases, J shed 2 bases, and the junction held 3 bases outside the gene matches. The germline V gene has CDR1 SGHDN and CDR2 FVKESK. The CDR3 totals 13 residues. Here the CDR3 DNA reads TGTGCCAGCAGACCCGGGAGGGCCTACGAGCAGTACTTC. Translation: CASRPGRAYEQYF.

The chain recombines TRBV30 with TRBJ2-1; no clear D. Germline CDR1 reads GTSNPN; CDR2 reads SVGIG (reference sequence). The CDR3 loop spans 11 amino acids. The V and J ends lost 2 bases and 10 bases respectively, with 9 bases between them. The chain's CDR3 is CAWSTPQEQFF. In DNA, the CDR3 is TGTGCCTGGAGTACCCCACAAGAGCAGTTCTTC. Drawing the rest from reference TRBV30 and TRBJ2-1, the complete variable domain is SQTIHQWPATLVQPVGSPLSLECTVEGTSNPNLYWYRQAAGRGLQLLFYSVGIGQISSEVPQNLSASRPQDRQFILSSKKLLLSDSGFYLCAWSTPQEQFFGPGTRLTVL.

This chain uses TRBV18 with TRBJ2-5; possible D gene TRBD1, 5 bases. Germline V lookup: CDR1 KGHSH, CDR2 LQKENI. V was trimmed by 3 bases and J by 5 bases, leaving 10 bases between them. The CDR3 contains 13 residues. The CDR3 is CASSPYNRETQYF. The CDR3 DNA reads TGTGCCAGCTCACCGTACAACAGGGAGACCCAGTACTTC.